A selection of T cell receptor beta chains follows, all from one sample in a study of patients and donors after allogeneic stem cell transplantation. In TCRdb, the RT-PCR reads were re-called with MiXCR into one record per CDR3 protein. Of some 880,000 distinct CDR3 sequences listed, roughly 18% were seen once; the top ten hold roughly 6.4%. Sequencing used blood, either unsorted or a sorted T cell fraction (not recorded which). Receptor source: a human donor who was either an allogeneic HSCT recipient or a stem cell or donor lymphocyte infusion donor (not recorded which). It is not recorded whose cells these are; they may come from a transplant donor. Both conserved end residues are part of each CDR3. The order of the fields is clone size, J gene, V gene, D gene, CDR3 DNA, CDR3 protein. D genes are given only for firm matches. Size is stated for part of the rows, as once, few or many counts, or as a class when the clone is expanded.

>-|TRBJ2-2|TRBV10-3|-
TGTGCCATCAGCCCAATCTGGGGGGCGAACACCGGGGAGCTGTTTTTT
CAISPIWGANTGELFF
>-|TRBJ2-3|TRBV6-5|-
TGTGCCAGCAGTTATCGGACACCCGCTAGCACAGATACGCAGTATTTT
CASSYRTPASTDTQYF
>few|TRBJ2-7|TRBV5-1|TRBD1
TGCGCCAGCACCGACAGGGGAGCCCCCCACGAGCAGTACTTC
CASTDRGAPHEQYF
>-|TRBJ1-1|TRBV11-1|-
TGTGCCAGCAGCCAGGGGAGCGCAGGGGCGAGGGGAGACACTGAAGCTTTCTTT
CASSQGSAGARGDTEAFF
>many|TRBJ2-7|TRBV4-1|TRBD2
TGCGCCAGCAGCCAAGACAGAATAGCGGGAGGCAACGAGCAGTACTTC
CASSQDRIAGGNEQYF
>many|TRBJ2-7|TRBV12-3/TRBV12-4|-
TGTGCCAGCAGTTCGACAGCCTACGAGCAGTACTTC
CASSSTAYEQYF
>few|TRBJ2-3|TRBV20-1|-
TGCAGTGCTAGAATCACAGGGGATACGCAGTATTTT
CSARITGDTQYF
>-|TRBJ2-7|TRBV27|TRBD2
TGTGCCAGCAGTTTATCTAGCGGGAGCCCCTACGAGCAGTACTTC
CASSLSSGSPYEQYF
>many|TRBJ1-4|TRBV24-1|-
TGTGCCACCAGTGACGTGACGGGGAAACTGTTTTTT
CATSDVTGKLFF
>few|TRBJ2-1|TRBV20-1|TRBD2
TGCAGTGCCCAAGGACTAGCGGGAGGTTCCTACAATGAGCAGTTCTTC
CSAQGLAGGSYNEQFF
>few|TRBJ2-1|TRBV11-3|TRBD1
TGTGCCAGCAGCTCCAATCAACAGGGGGCATCCTACAATGAGCAGTTCTTC
CASSSNQQGASYNEQFF
>few|TRBJ1-5|TRBV6-1|TRBD1
TGTGCCAGCAGCCGGACAGGGGGCGGAAATCAGCCCCAGCATTTT
CASSRTGGGNQPQHF
>-|TRBJ2-7|TRBV5-1|TRBD1
TGCGCCAGCAGCTTGGGACAGGGGGCCGGGGGTGAGCAGTACTTC
CASSLGQGAGGEQYF
>-|TRBJ2-1|TRBV18|-
TGTGCCAGCTCACCACCAGGGGATTTTGTCAATGAGCAGTTCTTC
CASSPPGDFVNEQFF
>-|TRBJ2-5|TRBV3-1|TRBD1
TGTGCCAGCAGCCAACAAAGACAGGGGGCTAAGGAGACCCAGTACTTC
CASSQQRQGAKETQYF
>few|TRBJ1-5|TRBV30|-
TGTGCCTGGAGGATCGGGGGTCAGCCCCAGCATTTT
CAWRIGGQPQHF
>few|TRBJ2-1|TRBV4-3|TRBD1
TGCGCCAGCAGCCAGGACAGGGGCCAGCAGTTCTTC
CASSQDRGQQFF
>many|TRBJ1-4|TRBV25-1|-
TGTGCCAGCAGTGAATATAGGCCAGGAGAGAATGAAAAACTGTTTTTT
CASSEYRPGENEKLFF
>-|TRBJ2-4|TRBV5-6|-
TGTGCCAGCAGCGAGCGGGCCTCCAAAAACATTCAGTACTTC
CASSERASKNIQYF
>few|TRBJ2-7|TRBV11-2|TRBD1
TGTGCCAGCAGCGCAATACGGGGACAGGGTTCACACGAGCAGTACTTC
CASSAIRGQGSHEQYF
>few|TRBJ2-2|TRBV5-1|-
TGCGCCAGCAGCTTGTTTACGGGCACCGGGGAGCTGTTTTTT
CASSLFTGTGELFF
>few|TRBJ2-7|TRBV6-1|-
TGTGCCAGCAGTCCAGTGCTAGCGCCGAGCTCCTACGAGCAGTACTTC
CASSPVLAPSSYEQYF
>few|TRBJ2-5|TRBV7-2|TRBD2
TGTGCCAGCAGCTTCGCTAGCGGAAGGATGGAGACCCAGTACTTC
CASSFASGRMETQYF
>few|TRBJ2-7|TRBV12-3/TRBV12-4|-
TGTGCCAGCAGATGGGCGGGGATAGGCGAGCAGTACTTC
CASRWAGIGEQYF
>few|TRBJ1-5|TRBV20-1|TRBD1
TGCAGTGCTGCGCGTCCGGGACAGCCAAACAATTATAGCAATCAGCCCCAGCATTTT
CSAARPGQPNNYSNQPQHF
>many|TRBJ2-5|TRBV6-2/TRBV6-3|-
TGTGCCAGCAACAGGAATCAAGAGACCCAGTACTTC
CASNRNQETQYF
>few|TRBJ2-1|TRBV4-1|TRBD1
TGCGCCAGCAGCCCGGGACAGGGTTTACGGGACAATGAGCAGTTCTTC
CASSPGQGLRDNEQFF
>-|TRBJ1-6|TRBV12-3/TRBV12-4|-
TGTGCCAGCAGGGCCTGGCAAGTCAATAATTCACCCCTCCACTTT
CASRAWQVNNSPLHF
>-|TRBJ2-5|TRBV6-5|TRBD1
TGTGCCAGCAGTTCGCCCGGACAGGGAACCAAGACCCAGTACTTC
CASSSPGQGTKTQYF
>few|TRBJ1-5|TRBV27|-
TGTGCCAGCAGTTTACAGGGTAAAAATCAGCCCCAGCATTTT
CASSLQGKNQPQHF
>-|TRBJ1-5|TRBV3-1|-
TGTGCCAGCAGCCCCCACAGAGGTACCCAGCCCCAGCATTTT
CASSPHRGTQPQHF
>-|TRBJ1-2|TRBV29-1|-
TGCAGCGTTGAAGATATTGGCAGGGGATTACGTGGCTACACCTTC
CSVEDIGRGLRGYTF
>few|TRBJ1-6|TRBV18|TRBD1
TGTGCCAGCTCACCAACCGGGACAGTTAATTCACCCCTCCACTTT
CASSPTGTVNSPLHF
>many|TRBJ1-1|TRBV7-9|-
TGTGCCAGCAGCTTAGAACTGGGGAAGGTGAACACTGAAGCTTTCTTT
CASSLELGKVNTEAFF
>-|TRBJ2-3|TRBV6-1|-
TGTGCCCTGACAAACAGGGTAATGTCACAGGATACGCAGTATTTT
CALTNRVMSQDTQYF
>-|TRBJ2-1|TRBV28|TRBD2
TGTGCCAGCAGTTTTGTGGGACTACGGATGTCCTACAATGAGCAGTTCTTC
CASSFVGLRMSYNEQFF
>few|TRBJ2-2|TRBV29-1|TRBD2
TGCAGCGTGGGACTAGCGCCGAACACCGGGGAGCTGTTTTTT
CSVGLAPNTGELFF
>-|TRBJ2-7|TRBV20-1|-
TGCAGTGCTAGAGATGTTAGGGGCCCCGAGGAGCAGTACTTC
CSARDVRGPEEQYF
>few|TRBJ2-2|TRBV20-1|TRBD1
TGCAGTGCTGTTATGCGGACAGGGAGAACCGGGGAGCTGTTTTTT
CSAVMRTGRTGELFF
>few|TRBJ2-5|TRBV7-9|TRBD2
TGTGCCAGCAGCTTAGAGGGACTAGCGGAAACCCGGGAGACCCAGTACTTC
CASSLEGLAETRETQYF
>many|TRBJ2-1|TRBV12-3/TRBV12-4|TRBD2
TGTGCCAGCAGCACCCTTAGCGGGGTCAGCTCCTACAATGAGCAGTTCTTC
CASSTLSGVSSYNEQFF
>many|TRBJ1-3|TRBV7-8|-
TGTGCCAGCAGCTTAGCGGGGGTCGGAAACACCATATATTTT
CASSLAGVGNTIYF
>-|TRBJ2-1|TRBV2|-
TGTGCCAGCGTAGGGTTGGTGGGTAGCTCCTACAATGAGCAGTTCTTC
CASVGLVGSSYNEQFF
>few|TRBJ2-1|TRBV12-3/TRBV12-4|-
TGTGCCAGCAGTTTTGGGACAAGGTCCGGGGATGAGCAGTTCTTC
CASSFGTRSGDEQFF
>few|TRBJ1-3|TRBV6-5|TRBD1
TGTGCCAGCAGTTACTCGGACAGGTCATTATCTGGAAACACCATATATTTT
CASSYSDRSLSGNTIYF
>few|TRBJ2-1|TRBV10-3|-
TGTGCCACCAGTTTTCTCCTGCCACCGGGCAATGAGCAGTTCTTC
CATSFLLPPGNEQFF
>-|TRBJ2-3|TRBV24-1|TRBD1
TGTGCCACCAGTGACCCCGCCGGGACAGGGGACACCGATACGCAGTATTTT
CATSDPAGTGDTDTQYF
>-|TRBJ2-1|TRBV7-8|TRBD2
TGTGCCAGCAGCCGAGGCGCGGGAGGGCCCAATGAGCAGTTCTTC
CASSRGAGGPNEQFF
>few|TRBJ1-2|TRBV6-1|TRBD1
TGTGCCAGCACCCTTTGGAAGGGACAGGGGGATGGCTACACCTTC
CASTLWKGQGDGYTF
>-|TRBJ2-5|TRBV5-5|TRBD2
TGTGCCAGCAGCTTGATAGGCGGGGGGTCCCACCAAGAGACCCAGTACTTC
CASSLIGGGSHQETQYF
>-|TRBJ2-3|TRBV4-2|TRBD1
TGTGCCAGCAGCACCTCCGGGACAGGGGGAACAGATACGCAGTATTTT
CASSTSGTGGTDTQYF
>few|TRBJ1-4|TRBV6-1|-
TGTGCCAGCAGCAGCTCGAGGGGGGCGGGTGAAAAACTGTTTTTT
CASSSSRGAGEKLFF
>few|TRBJ1-4|TRBV5-1|-
TGCGCCAGCAGCTTGAAGGCGACTTTCGGGACTAATGAAAAACTGTTTTTT
CASSLKATFGTNEKLFF
>-|TRBJ2-7|TRBV7-8|TRBD2
TGTGCCAGCAGCTTAATAACAGGGGCCGGGACTAGCGGGAGTGACGAGCAGTACTTC
CASSLITGAGTSGSDEQYF
>few|TRBJ1-6|TRBV6-1|TRBD1
TGTGCCAGCAGCAAACAGGGGACATATAATTCACCCCTCCACTTT
CASSKQGTYNSPLHF